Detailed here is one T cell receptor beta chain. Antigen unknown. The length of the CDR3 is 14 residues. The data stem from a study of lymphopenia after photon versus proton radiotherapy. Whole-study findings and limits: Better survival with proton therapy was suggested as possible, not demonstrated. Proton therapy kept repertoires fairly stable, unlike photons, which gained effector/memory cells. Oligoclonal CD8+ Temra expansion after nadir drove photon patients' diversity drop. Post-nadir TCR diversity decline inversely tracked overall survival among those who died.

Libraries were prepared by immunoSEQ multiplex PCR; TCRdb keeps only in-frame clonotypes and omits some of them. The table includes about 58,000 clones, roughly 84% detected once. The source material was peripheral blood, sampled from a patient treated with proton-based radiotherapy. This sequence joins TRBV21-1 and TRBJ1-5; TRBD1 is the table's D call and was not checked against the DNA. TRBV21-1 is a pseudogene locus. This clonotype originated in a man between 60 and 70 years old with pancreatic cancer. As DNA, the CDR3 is TGTGCCAGCAGCAACCGACTGCCCCACAGGTCCCAGCATTTT. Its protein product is CASSNRLPHRSQHF.